The T cell receptor (beta chain) described here comes from a study of T cell responses to AZD1222 COVID-19 vaccine. Study-wide results and limits: Nearly half of spike-specific TCRs reportedly target unmutated variant regions.

CDR1 and CDR2 from the germline V gene are MNHEY and SMNVEV (reference sequence). After removal of 5 bases from V and 4 bases from J, the junction contained 14 bases not matched to a gene. There are 18 residues in the CDR3. Note on this clone: What it binds is unknown.

Generated by immunoSEQ multiplex PCR, the TCRdb table keeps only in-frame clones and is missing some. The sample carries about 140,000 clones, roughly 89% recorded once. The rearrangement uses TRBV27 and TRBJ2-3, with 11 bases identical to TRBD1. The material was peripheral blood, obtained 28 days after the second dose of the MenACWY control vaccine. This receptor was obtained from an adult who received the MenACWY meningococcal vaccine as a control. As DNA, the CDR3 is TGTGCCAGCAGTCCAATTCTCCCGGGACAGGGGGTATCAGATACGCAGTATTTT. It translates to CASSPILPGQGVSDTQYF.